Listed below are T cell receptor beta chains from one sample, sequenced in a study of T cell responses to AZD1222 COVID-19 vaccine. Sequenced by immunoSEQ multiplex PCR; TCRdb stores in-frame clones only, minus some. The data contain more than 90,000 clones, roughly 90% of them singletons. Sequencing was performed on peripheral blood, taken 28 days after the second AZD1222 dose. The origin of the receptors is an adult who received the AZD1222 COVID-19 vaccine. The CDR3 runs from the conserved cysteine through the conserved F or W. The D gene is left open where the match is weak. Only some rows state a clone size, as once, few, many or a class for expanded clones.

clone size,D gene,J gene,V gene,CDR3 DNA,CDR3 protein
-,TRBD2,TRBJ2-1,TRBV9,TGTGCCAGCGCTAGCGGGAGTACCGACAATGAGCAGTTCTTC,CASASGSTDNEQFF
-,-,TRBJ2-7,TRBV5-1,TGCGCCAGCAGCTTGAGCAGGGTCAACGAGCAGTACTTC,CASSLSRVNEQYF
-,-,TRBJ1-4,TRBV3-1/TRBV3-2,TGTGCCAGCAGCTCCCACTCCGGATTGGGGAATGAAAAACTGTTTTTT,CASSSHSGLGNEKLFF
-,-,TRBJ2-1,TRBV7-6,TGTGCCAGCAGCCAAAGGGCGGGCTCCTACAATGAGCAGTTCTTC,CASSQRAGSYNEQFF
-,-,TRBJ1-4,TRBV9,TGTGCCAGCAGCCCGACGGACAGAGTGGGTAATGAAAAACTGTTTTTT,CASSPTDRVGNEKLFF
-,TRBD1,TRBJ2-7,TRBV7-9,TGTGCCAGCAGCAAACAGGGGGGTCTCTACGAGCAGTACTTC,CASSKQGGLYEQYF
-,-,TRBJ1-1,TRBV12-3/TRBV12-4,TGTGCCAGCACCATGACAATGAACACTGAAGCTTTCTTT,CASTMTMNTEAFF
-,TRBD1,TRBJ2-7,TRBV5-5,TGTGCCAGCAGCTTTGAGACAGGGGACGGGCAGTACTTC,CASSFETGDGQYF
-,TRBD2,TRBJ2-2,TRBV2,TGTGCCAGCAGTGAAGGCGGGAGGGCCAGGACCGGGGAGCTGTTTTTT,CASSEGGRARTGELFF
once,-,TRBJ1-6,TRBV2,TGTGCCAGCAGTGAAGGGGGGGCGGGTTCACCCCTCCACTTT,CASSEGGAGSPLHF
-,-,TRBJ2-3,TRBV5-1,TGCGCCAGCAGCTTCGGACAGTCGGATACGCAGTATTTT,CASSFGQSDTQYF
-,TRBD1,TRBJ2-3,TRBV10-3,TGTGCCATCAGTGAGTCGAGACAGGGAAGGTGGACAGATACGCAGTATTTT,CAISESRQGRWTDTQYF
-,-,TRBJ1-2,TRBV18,TGTGCCAGCTCACCAATCGCGGACGTGGGGTACACCTTC,CASSPIADVGYTF
-,-,TRBJ2-7,TRBV5-1,TGCGCCAGCAGGTTGACGGGGTCGAACCTTTACGAGCAGTACTTC,CASRLTGSNLYEQYF
-,TRBD1,TRBJ2-2,TRBV23-1,TGCGCCAGCAGGGGACAGGCGAACACCGGGGAGCTGTTTTTT,CASRGQANTGELFF
-,TRBD2,TRBJ2-2,TRBV3-1/TRBV3-2,TGTGCCACCTCCCCGGGTCTAGCGGAGAACACCGGGGAGCTGTTTTTT,CATSPGLAENTGELFF
-,-,TRBJ1-3,TRBV19,TGTGCCAGTACCTCGGCTGGAAACACCATATATTTT,CASTSAGNTIYF
-,-,TRBJ2-1,TRBV10-1,TGCGCCAGCAGCCAGGGGCCTTCCTACAATGAGCAGTTCTTC,CASSQGPSYNEQFF
-,-,TRBJ1-5,TRBV28,TGTGCCAGCAGTTTATTCCGGGGGTTTAATAGCAATCAGCCCCAGCATTTT,CASSLFRGFNSNQPQHF
-,-,TRBJ1-1,TRBV2,TGTGCCATCCGGGGGGGTATGAACACTGAAGCTTTCTTT,CAIRGGMNTEAFF
-,TRBD1,TRBJ1-1,TRBV7-6,TGTGCCAGCAGCTTGGGACAGGGTGCAAAGGCTGAAGCTTTCTTT,CASSLGQGAKAEAFF
once,TRBD1,TRBJ1-2,TRBV5-1,TGCGCCAGCAGCTTGAATACAGGGGAATTTGGCGGCTACACCTTC,CASSLNTGEFGGYTF